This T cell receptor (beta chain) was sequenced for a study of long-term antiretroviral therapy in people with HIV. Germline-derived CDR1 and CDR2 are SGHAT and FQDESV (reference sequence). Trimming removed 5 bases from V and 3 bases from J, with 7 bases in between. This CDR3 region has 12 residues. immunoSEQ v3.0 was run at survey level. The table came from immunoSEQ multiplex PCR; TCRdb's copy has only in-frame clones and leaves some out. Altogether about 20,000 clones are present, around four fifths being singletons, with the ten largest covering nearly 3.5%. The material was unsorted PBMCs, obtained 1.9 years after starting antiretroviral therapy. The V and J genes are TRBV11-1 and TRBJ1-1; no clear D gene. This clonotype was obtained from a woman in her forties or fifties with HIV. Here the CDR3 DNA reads TGTGCCAGCAGCATCGGTTACACTGAAGCTTTCTTT. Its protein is CASSIGYTEAFF.